The clone carrying this TCR beta chain was seen more than once but under ten times. Its specificity is not known. Sorting of CD4+ naive, central memory, regulatory and stem cell-like memory cells was performed via CD45RO/CCR7/CD25/CD127/CD95/CD27. Purity (above 98%) was reached by all sorted populations. The sample is drawn from a study of beta chain features in type 1 diabetes. Study findings and constraints: VDJ junctions in type 1 diabetes patients carried more deletions and fewer insertions. Within patients, naive, central memory and Treg TCRB repertoires seemed more similar than within healthy donors. Within each of all four CD4+ subsets, Type 1 diabetes patients had TCRB CDR3s that were moderately but significantly shorter.

The length of the CDR3 is 15 residues. Germline CDR1 and CDR2: LNHDA and SQIVND (reference sequence). Trimming took 5 bases from V and 1 from J, leaving 14 bases between them. Isolated RNA was reverse transcribed in full, so expressed TCRB transcripts were sequenced. Profiled with immunoSEQ multiplex PCR; TCRdb holds only in-frame clones, not every one. The sample consists of about 280,000 clones, about 15% of them appearing once. This clonotype was obtained from a man aged 18 to 35 with type 1 diabetes. Material: naive CD4+ T cells from blood. The rearrangement joins TRBV19 to TRBJ1-2; D remains ambiguous. The DNA of the CDR3 is TGTGCCAGTAGTCTATACAGACTAGATAACTATGGCTACACCTTC. This translates into CASSLYRLDNYGYTF.